The rows below give T cell receptor beta chains drawn from one sample of a study of T cells after posttransplantation cyclophosphamide. The data were produced by immunoSEQ multiplex PCR, yet TCRdb's version contains in-frame clones alone and is incomplete. The data hold 47,000 or so clones, with roughly 92% observed a single time. Material for sequencing was PBMCs. These receptors were collected from a woman between 50 and 59 years old in good health and a related stem cell transplant donor. CDR3s leave out the opening cysteine and the closing phenylalanine or tryptophan. D genes are given only for firm matches. Rows may omit the clone size; those that give it use once, few, many or a size class.

CDR3 protein,clone size,V gene,D gene
ASSSYTGTASEAF,once,TRBV27,TRBD1
ASSLGQGANNEQY,once,TRBV5-1,TRBD1
ASRQNTGELF,-,TRBV19,-
ASSEYAGAQGEKLF,-,TRBV6-1,-
ASSSVSAEAF,-,TRBV18,-
ASSSSTSGIPYEQY,-,TRBV7-2,TRBD2
ASSLGDRGRGGYT,-,TRBV5-1,TRBD1
ASSQDFPRGLGGANVLT,-,TRBV4-2,TRBD1
ASSFPSEKLF,few,TRBV28,-
ASSGGLAGGTGELF,-,TRBV6-1,TRBD2
ASSLRLAAYNEQF,-,TRBV9,TRBD2
AIAEGGTEPDTQY,once,TRBV10-3,-
ASSSGTNQPQH,-,TRBV7-2,-
ASSPDGRGGVSEAF,few,TRBV11-3,TRBD1
ASSAHYRQSGNTIY,-,TRBV21-1,-
ASSLNQDTEAF,-,TRBV5-1,-
ASSLSATGGAGANVLT,-,TRBV27,TRBD1
ASSQGQGLTYEQY,-,TRBV14,TRBD1
ASSVGEGPDTQY,-,TRBV9,TRBD2
ASIPGANQPQH,-,TRBV28,-
ASSLVRTGDSSEQY,once,TRBV7-6,TRBD1
ASSRDRVDGYT,-,TRBV5-1,TRBD1
ASSPGGGGHQPQH,-,TRBV14,-
ASTKGGTTNYGYT,-,TRBV28,-
ASSLASGDTQY,-,TRBV5-1,TRBD2
ASSQALEFYTEAF,-,TRBV14,-
ASSTNRRGPNTEAF,-,TRBV19,TRBD1
ASSRDSNQPQH,-,TRBV6-4,TRBD1
ASSPSGAYNEQF,-,TRBV7-3,TRBD2
ASSSQGEELF,-,TRBV27,-
ASSQAETRGGVTLH,-,TRBV4-1,-
ASSLRQHYEQY,-,TRBV5-1,-
ASSAEREQY,-,TRBV28,-
ASSFDRGREKLF,-,TRBV5-1,TRBD1
ASSQGDGREGGWGTDTQY,once,TRBV4-2,TRBD2
ASAFSNRDTEAF,-,TRBV6-6,-
ASSKGGQGIGGGYT,-,TRBV7-8,TRBD1
ASSFRASRGRMNTEAF,once,TRBV28,TRBD1
ASSFAEGYNEQF,-,TRBV7-6,-
ASSEKPNQPQH,few,TRBV6-5,-
ASSRDRGLGGANVLT,-,TRBV7-6,TRBD1